Listed below are T cell receptor beta chains from one sample, sequenced in a study of PD-L1 blockade in urothelial cancer. Only in-frame clones appear in the TCRdb table, and some are missing; sequencing was by immunoSEQ multiplex PCR. The data contain about 88,000 clones, around 90% of them seen just once; the ten biggest clones take up roughly 0.99%. Sample: PBMCs, taken around atezolizumab (anti-PD-L1) treatment. The source is a woman aged 80 or over with urothelial cancer. The CDR3 runs from the conserved cysteine through the conserved F or W. The order of the fields is clone size, V gene, D gene, CDR3 length, J gene, CDR3 DNA, CDR3 protein. A D gene is named only where the DNA matches it firmly. Where a row states a size, it is once, few, many or the class of an expanded clone; other rows omit it.

clone_size: -
v_call: TRBV28
d_call: TRBD2
cdr3_length: 14
j_call: TRBJ2-7
cdr3_nt: TGTGCCAGCAGTCAACTAGCGGGGATTTACGAGCAGTACTTC
cdr3_aa: CASSQLAGIYEQYF

clone_size: -
v_call: TRBV27
d_call: -
cdr3_length: 16
j_call: TRBJ2-2
cdr3_nt: TGTGCCAGCAGCCCGTGGTTGGGAGGTGGGACCGGGGAGCTGTTTTTT
cdr3_aa: CASSPWLGGGTGELFF

clone_size: -
v_call: TRBV9
d_call: TRBD2
cdr3_length: 12
j_call: TRBJ2-1
cdr3_nt: TGTGCCAGCAGCGATCGGGGGGAGCCAGTGTTCTTC
cdr3_aa: CASSDRGEPVFF

clone_size: -
v_call: TRBV28
d_call: -
cdr3_length: 12
j_call: TRBJ1-1
cdr3_nt: TGTGCCAGCAGTCTCGTTGGGAGTGAAGCTTTCTTT
cdr3_aa: CASSLVGSEAFF

clone_size: few
v_call: TRBV10-2
d_call: -
cdr3_length: 13
j_call: TRBJ1-5
cdr3_nt: TGCGCCAGCCGGGGCAGGGGAAATCAGCCCCAGCATTTT
cdr3_aa: CASRGRGNQPQHF

clone_size: -
v_call: TRBV27
d_call: TRBD1
cdr3_length: 15
j_call: TRBJ2-7
cdr3_nt: TGTGCCAGCATCCTTGTAGGGGGACAGTCCTACGAGCAGTACTTC
cdr3_aa: CASILVGGQSYEQYF

clone_size: -
v_call: TRBV14
d_call: TRBD1
cdr3_length: 15
j_call: TRBJ2-2
cdr3_nt: TGTGCCAGCAGCCCTACAGGGGTTCGGACCGGGGAGCTGTTTTTT
cdr3_aa: CASSPTGVRTGELFF

clone_size: -
v_call: TRBV6-1
d_call: TRBD1
cdr3_length: 13
j_call: TRBJ1-1
cdr3_nt: TGTGCCAGCAGGACAGGGTTGGGCACTGAAGCTTTCTTT
cdr3_aa: CASRTGLGTEAFF

clone_size: -
v_call: TRBV6-1
d_call: TRBD1
cdr3_length: 16
j_call: TRBJ2-3
cdr3_nt: TGTGCCAGCAGTGAATTAACGGGACAGGGCATGGATACGCAGTATTTT
cdr3_aa: CASSELTGQGMDTQYF

clone_size: -
v_call: TRBV27
d_call: TRBD1
cdr3_length: 14
j_call: TRBJ2-7
cdr3_nt: TGTTCCAGCAGTTTGGGACAGGGGGTCTACGAGCAGTACTTC
cdr3_aa: CSSSLGQGVYEQYF

clone_size: -
v_call: TRBV30
d_call: TRBD1
cdr3_length: 16
j_call: TRBJ1-3
cdr3_nt: TGTGCCCACAGGGGAGGGGGTTTAGCGGGAGGAAACACCATATATTTT
cdr3_aa: CAHRGGGLAGGNTIYF

clone_size: -
v_call: TRBV29-1
d_call: -
cdr3_length: 17
j_call: TRBJ2-1
cdr3_nt: TGCAGCGTTCAGGACTGGACTACAAGACACTCCTACAATGAGCAGTTCTTC
cdr3_aa: CSVQDWTTRHSYNEQFF

clone_size: few
v_call: TRBV19
d_call: -
cdr3_length: 13
j_call: TRBJ2-7
cdr3_nt: TGTGCCAGTAGTACCCAGCGGACCTACGAGCAGTACTTC
cdr3_aa: CASSTQRTYEQYF